These T cell receptor beta chains were read from a single sample in a study of T-cell memory formation after mild COVID-19. TCRdb reprocessed the 5' RACE reads with MiXCR, giving one entry per CDR3 protein. The table has around 200,000 distinct CDR3 sequences, roughly a tenth seen once. Sequencing used PBMCs or a T cell subset sorted from them (not recorded which). The receptor set was obtained from a man between 18 and 29 years old who had mild COVID-19 (a few samples of this study predate the infection). Cell type and time point are not known. CDR3s include the opening cysteine and the closing phenylalanine or tryptophan. The D gene is left open where the match is weak. Some rows mark clone size as missing; the rest say once, few, many or name a class of expanded clone.

>TRBJ1-5|-|TRBV18|few
CASSLASDQPQHF
TGTGCCAGCTCACTAGCGTCCGATCAGCCCCAGCATTTT
>TRBJ1-1|-|TRBV12-3/TRBV12-4|few
CASSFQVRTEAFF
TGTGCCAGCAGTTTCCAGGTGAGGACTGAAGCTTTCTTT
>TRBJ1-1|TRBD1|TRBV7-2|few
CASSSHGGQAEAFF
TGTGCCAGCAGCTCCCATGGGGGACAGGCCGAAGCTTTCTTT
>TRBJ2-7|-|TRBV6-2/TRBV6-3|-
CASSDAGAGGNEQYF
TGTGCCAGCAGTGACGCGGGGGCCGGAGGGAACGAGCAGTACTTC
>TRBJ2-2|-|TRBV4-3|few
CASSRPDTGELFF
TGCGCCAGCAGCCGTCCGGACACCGGGGAGCTGTTTTTT
>TRBJ1-2|-|TRBV4-3|-
CASSQERGVLSGYTF
TGCGCCAGCAGCCAAGAACGGGGGGTTTTAAGTGGCTACACCTTC
>TRBJ2-3|TRBD2|TRBV6-5|few
CASHDPSGGFGTQYF
TGTGCCAGCCATGATCCTAGCGGGGGGTTCGGTACGCAGTATTTT
>TRBJ1-1|-|TRBV6-1|-
CASYTRVMNTEAFF
TGTGCCAGCTATACCAGGGTGATGAACACTGAAGCTTTCTTT
>TRBJ1-1|-|TRBV24-1|few
CATSDPRGGAEAFF
TGTGCCACCAGTGACCCCCGAGGGGGGGCTGAAGCTTTCTTT
>TRBJ2-5|TRBD1|TRBV29-1|few
CSVVGQGETQYF
TGCAGCGTTGTGGGACAGGGGGAGACCCAGTACTTC
>TRBJ2-2|TRBD2|TRBV5-1|few
CASSRSGGTPPNTGELFF
TGCGCCAGCAGCCGCAGCGGGGGTACTCCTCCGAACACCGGGGAGCTGTTTTTT
>TRBJ2-3|TRBD2|TRBV7-2|few
CASTVRGGEATQYF
TGTGCCAGCACCGTACGGGGGGGGGAAGCTACGCAGTATTTT
>TRBJ2-1|TRBD2|TRBV5-6|few
CASSLGLAASKQFF
TGTGCCAGCAGCTTGGGACTAGCGGCCTCCAAGCAGTTCTTC
>TRBJ2-1|-|TRBV15|-
CATSSPRGEQFF
TGTGCCACCAGCAGCCCCAGGGGTGAGCAGTTCTTC
>TRBJ1-4|TRBD1|TRBV7-2|many
CASSFLGTGERKLFF
TGTGCCAGCAGCTTTTTAGGGACAGGGGAGAGAAAACTGTTTTTT
>TRBJ2-1|TRBD2|TRBV6-4|few
CASILSGGYNEQFF
TGTGCCAGCATACTTAGCGGGGGGTACAATGAGCAGTTCTTC
>TRBJ1-2|-|TRBV7-2|many
CASEAGGLYGYTF
TGTGCCAGCGAGGCCGGGGGGCTCTATGGCTACACCTTC
>TRBJ1-4|-|TRBV4-2|few
CASSQFPGQGNEKLFF
TGTGCCAGCAGCCAGTTTCCAGGGCAGGGTAATGAAAAACTGTTTTTT
>TRBJ2-3|TRBD2|TRBV5-1|few
CASTTTWLSSGASPTDTQYF
TGCGCCAGCACCACAACCTGGCTGTCTAGCGGGGCTTCTCCGACGGATACGCAGTATTTT
>TRBJ2-1|TRBD1|TRBV7-9|few
CASSRGLLYNEQFF
TGTGCCAGCAGCAGGGGGCTCCTGTACAATGAGCAGTTCTTC
>TRBJ2-1|TRBD2|TRBV10-3|few
CAISDPTLAGHNEQFF
TGTGCCATCAGTGATCCTACCCTAGCGGGGCACAATGAGCAGTTCTTC
>TRBJ1-2|-|TRBV7-2|-
CASSRHPGGNYGYTF
TGTGCCAGCAGCCGACATCCCGGGGGGAACTATGGCTACACCTTC
>TRBJ1-1|-|TRBV28|many
CASSLSQTNLMNTEAFF
TGTGCCAGCAGTTTATCCCAGACCAATTTGATGAACACTGAAGCTTTCTTT
>TRBJ1-4|-|TRBV20-1|few
CSARVSGPEKLFF
TGCAGTGCTAGGGTGTCGGGTCCAGAAAAACTGTTTTTT
>TRBJ1-2|TRBD1|TRBV4-1|few
CASSQGQGDPYGYTF
TGCGCCAGCAGCCAAGGACAGGGCGATCCCTATGGCTACACCTTC
>TRBJ2-5|-|TRBV15|many
CATSRDHWGQETQYF
TGTGCCACCAGCAGAGATCACTGGGGTCAAGAGACCCAGTACTTC
>TRBJ2-5|TRBD2|TRBV4-3|-
CASSLHRGGGETQYF
TGCGCCAGCAGCCTTCACCGGGGGGGCGGAGAGACCCAGTACTTC
>TRBJ2-5|TRBD2|TRBV12-3/TRBV12-4|few
CASSFLSGGAETQYF
TGTGCCAGCAGTTTTCTAAGCGGGGGGGCAGAGACCCAGTACTTC
>TRBJ1-3|-|TRBV5-1|few
CASRPDHNPNTIYF
TGCGCCAGCAGACCGGATCATAATCCAAACACCATATATTTT
>TRBJ1-1|-|TRBV12-3/TRBV12-4|few
CASTRWGGTEAFF
TGTGCCAGCACCCGATGGGGAGGCACTGAAGCTTTCTTT
>TRBJ2-3|TRBD2|TRBV6-5|-
CASRLAGGRDTQYF
TGTGCCAGCAGACTAGCGGGGGGGCGTGATACGCAGTATTTT
>TRBJ2-6|-|TRBV25-1|-
CASSEDGLNSGANVLTF
TGTGCCAGCAGTGAGGACGGCCTGAACTCTGGGGCCAACGTCCTGACTTTC
>TRBJ1-3|TRBD1|TRBV18|few
CASSPRTTGPTSGNTIYF
TGTGCCAGCTCGCCACGCACGACAGGGCCCACCTCTGGAAACACCATATATTTT
>TRBJ2-5|TRBD1|TRBV19|few
CASSIGAGGHIETQYF
TGTGCCAGTAGTATAGGCGCAGGGGGTCATATAGAGACCCAGTACTTC
>TRBJ2-1|TRBD2|TRBV5-1|many
CASSLAPDTSGGSYNEQFF
TGCGCCAGCAGCTTGGCACCCGATACTAGCGGGGGGAGCTACAATGAGCAGTTCTTC
>TRBJ1-5|-|TRBV28|-
CASSPARGADQPQHF
TGTGCCAGCAGTCCCGCCCGGGGGGCGGATCAGCCCCAGCATTTT
>TRBJ2-1|-|TRBV5-1|few
CASSSRGLVAGGFGNEQFF
TGCGCCAGCAGCTCACGGGGACTCGTCGCAGGGGGTTTCGGGAATGAGCAGTTCTTC
>TRBJ1-1|-|TRBV14|-
CASSQVTGRRAFF
TGTGCCAGCAGCCAAGTTACGGGGAGGCGAGCTTTCTTT